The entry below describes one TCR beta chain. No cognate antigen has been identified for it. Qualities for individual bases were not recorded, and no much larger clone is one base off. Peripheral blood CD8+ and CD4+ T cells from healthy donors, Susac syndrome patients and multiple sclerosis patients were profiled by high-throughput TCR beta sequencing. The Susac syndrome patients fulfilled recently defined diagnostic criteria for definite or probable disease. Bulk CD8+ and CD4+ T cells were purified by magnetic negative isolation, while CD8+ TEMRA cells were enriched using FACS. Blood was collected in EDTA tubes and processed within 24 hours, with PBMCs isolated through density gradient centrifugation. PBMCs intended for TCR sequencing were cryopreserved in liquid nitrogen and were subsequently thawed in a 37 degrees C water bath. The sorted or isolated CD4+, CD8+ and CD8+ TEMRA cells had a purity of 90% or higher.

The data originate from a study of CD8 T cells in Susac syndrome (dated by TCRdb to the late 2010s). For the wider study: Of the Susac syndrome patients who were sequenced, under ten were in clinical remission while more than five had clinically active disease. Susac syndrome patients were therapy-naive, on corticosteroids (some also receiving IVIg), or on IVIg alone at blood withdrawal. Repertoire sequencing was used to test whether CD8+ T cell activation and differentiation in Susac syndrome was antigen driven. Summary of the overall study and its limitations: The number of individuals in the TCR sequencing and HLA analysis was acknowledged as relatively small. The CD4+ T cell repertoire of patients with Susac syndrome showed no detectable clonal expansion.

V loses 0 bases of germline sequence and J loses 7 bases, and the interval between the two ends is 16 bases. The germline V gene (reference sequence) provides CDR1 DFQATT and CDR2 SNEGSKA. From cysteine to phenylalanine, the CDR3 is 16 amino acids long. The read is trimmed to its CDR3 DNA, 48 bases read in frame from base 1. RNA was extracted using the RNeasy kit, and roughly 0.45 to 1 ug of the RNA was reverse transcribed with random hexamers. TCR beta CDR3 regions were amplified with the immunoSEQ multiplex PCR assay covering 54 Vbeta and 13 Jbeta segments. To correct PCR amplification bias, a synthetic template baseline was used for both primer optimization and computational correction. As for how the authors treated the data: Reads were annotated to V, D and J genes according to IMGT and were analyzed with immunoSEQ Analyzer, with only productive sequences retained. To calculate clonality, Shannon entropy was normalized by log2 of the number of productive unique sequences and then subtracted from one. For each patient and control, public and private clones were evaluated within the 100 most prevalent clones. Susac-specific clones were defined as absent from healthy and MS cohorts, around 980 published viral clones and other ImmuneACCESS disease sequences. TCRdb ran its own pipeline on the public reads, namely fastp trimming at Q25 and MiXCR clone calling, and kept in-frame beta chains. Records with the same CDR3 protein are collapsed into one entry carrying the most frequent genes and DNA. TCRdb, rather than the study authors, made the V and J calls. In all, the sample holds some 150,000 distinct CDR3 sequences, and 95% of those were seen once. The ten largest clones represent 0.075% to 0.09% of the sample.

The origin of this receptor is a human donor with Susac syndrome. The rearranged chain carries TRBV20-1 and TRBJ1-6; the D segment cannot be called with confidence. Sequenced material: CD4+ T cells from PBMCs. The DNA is TGCAGTGCTAGAGATCCCCTCGGAGGCCAGAATTCACCCCTCCACTTT. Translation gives CSARDPLGGQNSPLHF.